This T cell receptor (beta chain) came from a study of vaccination effects on CD4 cells after COVID-19. Sequencing in the ViraFEST assay came after antigen-specific CD4+ T cells had been expanded with viral peptide pools, which were used to stimulate PBMC. Following culture for approximately ten days, CD4+ T cells were isolated. The study found no prior SARS-CoV-2 infection in the vaccine recipients, who tested negative for nucleocapsid antibodies. Every well housed around 2.1 million PBMC, which grew in culture alongside 8.5 to 10 IU/ml IL-2 and 10 ug/ml peptides. This clone was counted between two and nine times. Its specificity is unknown. CDR3 length: 14 amino acids. Germline-derived CDR1 and CDR2 are MNHEY and SVGAGI. V was shortened by 2 bases and J by 8 bases, with 15 bases between the two germline ends. The study, taken as a whole, reports: Early post-infection timepoints were absent, and convalescent patients were few. Late post-vaccination, clones induced by infection and those induced by vaccine underwent marked clonal contraction.

Measured with immunoSEQ multiplex PCR; TCRdb has only the in-frame clones, and not every one. The sample records around 66,000 clones, 60% to 80% being singletons. The rearrangement uses TRBV6-5 and TRBJ1-2; D perhaps matches TRBD1 (5 bases). Source: CD4+ T cells from PBMCs cultured with HCoV-OC43 spike peptides, taken before COVID-19 vaccination. The subset: HCoV-OC43 spike overlapping peptide pool stimulation. This TCR was sampled from a human donor who received a COVID-19 vaccine. This CDR3 reads CASSYIGQGKGYTF. DNA of the CDR3: TGTGCCAGCAGTTACATCGGGCAGGGCAAAGGCTACACCTTC.